These 31 T cell receptor beta chains were sequenced from one sample in a study. TCRdb re-called the RT-PCR reads through MiXCR, storing one row per CDR3 protein. The sample consists of fewer than 800,000 distinct CDR3 sequences, 14% of them appearing once. What was sequenced was memory CD4+ T cells from blood. The receptors here all came from a female donor in good health, serving as a healthy control.

This clonotype was picked up a small number of times. The J gene is TRBJ1-1, the V gene TRBV18, with a possible D match to TRBD1 (6 bases). CDR1 and CDR2 from the germline V gene are KGHSH and LQKENI. This CDR3 comprises 13 residues. Trimming removed 6 bases from V and 3 bases from J, with 11 bases in between. DNA for the CDR3: TGTGCCAGCTCCGGGGGCCCTGACACTGAAGCTTTCTTT. It yields the protein CASSGGPDTEAFF.

At least ten counts were recorded for this clonotype. The V call is TRBV7-6, the J call TRBJ2-3, with D perhaps TRBD2 (5 bases). The V and J ends lost 6 bases and 4 bases respectively, with 11 bases between them. The CDR3 has 13 residues. Germline CDR1 reads SGHVS; CDR2 reads FNYEAQ. The CDR3 bases are TGTGCCAGCAGTTTTAGAGGGTCAGATACGCAGTATTTT. Protein: CASSFRGSDTQYF.

To note about this clonotype: An end of the junction differs from the germline gene, which may be a read error. The rearrangement links TRBV7-7 to TRBJ2-2; either TRBD1 or TRBD2 may fit D (5 bases each). The CDR3 sequence is 16 residues long. Germline V CDR1 and CDR2: SSHAT, FNYEAQ (reference sequence). The CDR3 coding sequence is TGTGCTAGCAGCTTTGGGCAGGGACCGAACACCGGGGAGCTGTTTTTT. Protein product: CASSFGQGPNTGELFF.

V and J are TRBV30 and TRBJ2-4; unclear D gene. CDR1 and CDR2 (germline): GTSNPN, SVGIG (reference sequence). This CDR3 has 13 residues. With 2 bases removed from V and 3 bases from J, the gap between germline ends came to 8 bases. Written as DNA, the CDR3 is TGTGCCTGGAGTCCAACCTTCAAAAACATTCAGTACTTC. Translating it yields CAWSPTFKNIQYF.

The rearrangement links TRBV20-1 to TRBJ2-3, with TRBD2 matching 8 bases. V lost 2 bases, J lost 2 bases, and 6 bases stayed unmatched. The CDR3 sequence is 15 residues long. Germline V lookup: CDR1 DFQATT, CDR2 SNEGSKA (reference sequence). The CDR3 reads CSARPLAGTTDTQYF. The CDR3 DNA reads TGCAGTGCTAGACCCTTAGCGGGAACCACAGATACGCAGTATTTT.

V is TRBV19 and J is TRBJ1-2; unclear D gene. Looked up from germline, CDR1 is LNHDA and CDR2 is SQIVND (reference sequence). V was trimmed by 5 bases and J by 3 bases, leaving 1 base between them. This CDR3 contains 10 residues. CDR3 DNA sequence: TGTGCCAGTAGTCACTATGGCTACACCTTC. Translated, it gives CASSHYGYTF.

This clonotype was seen repeatedly, ten times or more. The V and J genes are TRBV30 and TRBJ2-7, with TRBD2 identical over 13 bases. J lost 2 bases, V lost 1 base, and 2 bases had no gene match. CDR1 is GTSNPN, CDR2 SVGIG, per germline (reference sequence). The CDR3 has 15 amino acids. This CDR3 is CAWSGLAGGAYEQYF. The CDR3, as DNA: TGTGCCTGGAGTGGACTAGCGGGAGGAGCCTACGAGCAGTACTTC.

This clonotype was picked up a small number of times. The V call is TRBV7-2, the J call TRBJ2-3; D unclear. CDR1 is SGHTA, CDR2 FQGNSA, per germline. With 1 base removed from V and 2 bases from J, the gap between germline ends came to 13 bases. This CDR3 is 16 amino acids long. CDR3 in DNA: TGTGCCAGCAGCTTAGAGGCGCGGTGGGCCACAGATACGCAGTATTTT. It encodes CASSLEARWATDTQYF.

The sample holds a few counts of this clonotype. The chain employs TRBV30 and TRBJ2-3, with a possible D match to TRBD2 (6 bases). There are 13 residues in the CDR3. Germline V lookup: CDR1 GTSNPN, CDR2 SVGIG (reference sequence). CDR3: CARGSGRTDTQYF. DNA for the CDR3: TGTGCGAGGGGTAGCGGACGCACAGATACGCAGTATTTT.

The gene calls are TRBV5-1 and TRBJ2-1; a possible D gene is TRBD1 (6 bases). V was shortened by 1 base and J by 10 bases, with 15 bases between the two germline ends. The germline CDR1 and CDR2 sequences are SGHRS and YFSETQ. The CDR3 has 14 residues. CDR3 region: CASSLSTGSGEQFF. DNA of the CDR3: TGCGCCAGCAGCTTGAGTACAGGGTCCGGGGAGCAGTTCTTC.

This clonotype turned up a few times. This rearrangement joins TRBV28 to TRBJ1-3; tentatively, D is TRBD1 (5 bases). The germline V gene has CDR1 MDHEN and CDR2 SYDVKM. The CDR3 spans 16 residues. V shed 5 bases and J shed 6 bases, with 20 bases lying between them. The CDR3 sequence: CASSPRDLPRTNTIYF. CDR3 in DNA: TGTGCCAGCAGTCCTCGGGACCTACCTCGAACAAACACCATATATTTT.

The sample holds a few counts of this clonotype. The V gene is TRBV12-3 or TRBV12-4, the J gene TRBJ2-7, with 10 nucleotides matching TRBD1. The junction had 8 bases not matched to a gene; V was cut back by 5 bases and J by 4 bases. CDR3 length equals 15 residues. This CDR3 reads CASSRGQGVWYEQYF. CDR3 coding DNA: TGTGCCAGCAGTCGTGGACAGGGGGTTTGGTACGAGCAGTACTTC.

The chain employs TRBV7-2 and TRBJ1-2, with no clear D. Looked up from germline, CDR1 is SGHTA and CDR2 is FQGNSA. V was shortened by 2 bases and J by 1 base, with 8 bases between the two germline ends. The CDR3 extends over 14 amino acids. The CDR3 spells CASSLIRRNYGYTF. In DNA form, the CDR3 reads TGTGCCAGCAGCTTAATTCGACGTAACTATGGCTACACCTTC. The full variable domain, rest sourced from reference TRBV7-2 and TRBJ1-2, is GAGVSQSPSNKVTEKGKDVELRCDPISGHTALYWYRQSLGQGLEFLIYFQGNSAPDKSGLPSDRFSAERTGGSVSTLTIQRTQQEDSAVYLCASSLIRRNYGYTFGSGTRLTVV.

This clonotype came up many times. The rearrangement uses TRBV29-1 and TRBJ1-1; D is unclear. V lost 6 bases and J lost 1, with 6 bases in between. The CDR3 extends over 11 amino acids. CDR1 and CDR2 (germline): SQVTM, ANQGSEA. The CDR3 sequence: CSVEKNTEAFF. Written as DNA, the CDR3 is TGCAGCGTCGAAAAGAACACTGAAGCTTTCTTT.

This clonotype has only a few counts. The chain combines TRBV18 with TRBJ2-5; D gene unclear. Deletions cut 4 bases from V and 1 base from J, with 10 bases between. CDR1 KGHSH and CDR2 LQKENI come from the germline V gene. CDR3 length: 14 residues. The CDR3 region has the DNA TGTGCCAGCTCACTCAAGCTGAGCCAAGAGACCCAGTACTTC. Translated: CASSLKLSQETQYF. The variable domain in full, completed from reference TRBV18 and TRBJ2-5, reads NAGVMQNPRHLVRRRGQEARLRCSPMKGHSHVYWYRQLPEEGLKFMVYLQKENIIDESGMPKERFSAEFPKEGPSILRIQQVVRGDSAAYFCASSLKLSQETQYFGPGTRLLVL.

This clonotype was counted many times. The gene calls are TRBV6-5 and TRBJ1-2; the D gene is possibly TRBD1 (5 bases). Germline CDR1 reads MNHEY; CDR2 reads SVGAGI. The CDR3 is 16 amino acids. V was cut by 7 bases and J by 4 bases, with 22 bases left in between. Here the CDR3 DNA reads TGTGCCAGCAAAGGGGCCTGGGGCAGGAACCTCTATGGCTACACCTTC. Translation gives CASKGAWGRNLYGYTF.

This clonotype was counted many times. The V call is TRBV6-2 or TRBV6-3, the J call TRBJ2-7; tentatively, D is TRBD1 (5 bases). The CDR3 runs 14 residues. From germline, CDR1 is MNHEY and CDR2 SVGEGT. The V end lost 6 bases, the J end lost 3 bases, and 15 bases lay between the germline ends. For the CDR3, the DNA is TGTGCCAGCAGGGCCTATCACGACAGCTACGAGCAGTACTTC. It yields the protein CASRAYHDSYEQYF.

This clonotype was detected many times. This chain joins TRBV27 and TRBJ1-5; D gene unclear. This CDR3 comprises 13 residues. Trimming pared 0 bases from V and 5 bases from J, leaving 5 bases between. CDR1 MNHEY and CDR2 SMNVEV come from the germline V gene (reference sequence). CDR3 bases: TGTGCCAGCAGTTTATCTTGGGATCAGCCCCAGCATTTT. Protein: CASSLSWDQPQHF.

The CDR3 DNA reads as TGTGCCAGCTCACCTCTGTTAGCGGCAACCTACGAGCAGTACTTC. Translated: CASSPLLAATYEQYF. The chain combines TRBV18 with TRBJ2-7, with a possible D match to TRBD2 (6 bases). The germline gives CDR1 KGHSH, CDR2 LQKENI. The CDR3 sequence is 15 residues long. Trimming stripped 3 bases from V and 2 bases from J, with 14 bases between. Full variable domain (remainder filled in from reference TRBV18 and TRBJ2-7): NAGVMQNPRHLVRRRGQEARLRCSPMKGHSHVYWYRQLPEEGLKFMVYLQKENIIDESGMPKERFSAEFPKEGPSILRIQQVVRGDSAAYFCASSPLLAATYEQYFGPGTRLTVT.

This clonotype was counted a few times. The rearrangement uses TRBV20-1 and TRBJ2-6; D is unclear. The germline CDR1 and CDR2 sequences are DFQATT and SNEGSKA (reference sequence). The CDR3 totals 15 residues. V was pared by 1 base and J by 4 bases, with 11 bases between. CDR3 region: CSARGQATGANVLTF. DNA of the CDR3: TGCAGTGCTAGAGGGCAGGCAACGGGGGCCAACGTCCTGACTTTC.

The V and J genes are TRBV5-6 and TRBJ1-1, with unresolved D. Trimming pared 4 bases from V and 0 bases from J, leaving 10 bases between. From germline, CDR1 is SGHDT and CDR2 YYEEEE. This CDR3 is 14 amino acids long. In DNA form, the CDR3 reads TGTGCCAGCAGCCAAGCCTACATGAACACTGAAGCTTTCTTT. It yields the protein CASSQAYMNTEAFF.

There are a few counts of this clonotype. The chain is built from TRBV5-1 and TRBJ1-1; 7 bases are shared with TRBD1. With 1 base clipped from V and 11 bases from J, the junction kept 11 bases outside the gene matches. This CDR3 comprises 14 residues. Germline V gene data show CDR1 as SGHRS and CDR2 as YFSETQ. The DNA of the CDR3 is TGCGCCAGCAGCTTGAGGTCGGGACAGTCTTACGCTTTCTTT. Encoded protein: CASSLRSGQSYAFF.

In this sample, this clonotype turned up a few times. V and J are TRBV7-2 and TRBJ2-7; TRBD1 matches at 9 bases. Unmatched junction bases numbered 7, after V lost 3 bases and J lost 1 base. The germline CDR1 and CDR2 sequences are SGHTA and FQGNSA. The CDR3 runs 16 residues. CDR3 region: CASSFGTGYPSYEQYF. The CDR3, as DNA: TGTGCCAGCAGCTTTGGGACAGGGTATCCTTCCTACGAGCAGTACTTC.

This clonotype was observed a handful of times. The gene calls are TRBV20-1 and TRBJ1-3, with D possibly matching TRBD1 (6 bases). The V gene lost 3 bases and the J gene lost 2 bases, with 14 bases spanning the gap. Per the germline V gene, CDR1 is DFQATT and CDR2 is SNEGSKA (reference sequence). The CDR3 has 15 amino acids. Written as DNA, the CDR3 is TGCAGTGCTAGTGGGGGCAGAAGGCCTGGAAACACCATATATTTT. It codes for CSASGGRRPGNTIYF.

J is TRBJ1-4 and V is TRBV7-2, with 9 positions matching TRBD1. The V gene's germline CDR1 is SGHTA and CDR2 FQGNSA. Germline trimming cut 5 bases from V and 14 bases from J; bases unmatched to any gene: 9. This CDR3 has 13 residues. CDR3: CASSPDRGFALFF. The DNA of the CDR3 is TGTGCCAGCAGCCCGGACAGGGGATTTGCGCTGTTTTTT.

In this sample, this clonotype turned up a few times. This rearrangement joins TRBV3-1 to TRBJ1-1; D gene ambiguous. The CDR3 loop spans 13 amino acids. Trimming stripped 1 base from V and 3 bases from J, with 6 bases between. Germline CDR1 is LGHDT and CDR2 is YNNKEL (reference sequence). The CDR3 DNA follows: TGTGCCAGCAGCCAAGGCCCCTACACTGAAGCTTTCTTT. Amino acids: CASSQGPYTEAFF.

The rearrangement links TRBV6-1 to TRBJ2-3; 13 bases fit TRBD2. CDR3 size: 19 residues. Germline CDR1 reads MNHNS; CDR2 reads SASEGT. V shed 5 bases, J shed 0 bases, and the junction held 11 bases outside the gene matches. The CDR3 DNA reads TGTGCCAGCAGTCAATCATCCATGACTAGCGGGAGGAGCACAGATACGCAGTATTTT. It translates to CASSQSSMTSGRSTDTQYF.

This clonotype was counted ten times or more. V is TRBV29-1 and J is TRBJ2-7, with 10 positions matching TRBD2. Germline values: CDR1 SQVTM, CDR2 ANQGSEA. The CDR3 is 13 amino acids. After removal of 7 bases from V and 5 bases from J, the junction contained 8 bases not matched to a gene. DNA of the CDR3: TGCAGCGCGGGAGCGGGAGGGCCTAACGAGCAGTACTTC. Residues: CSAGAGGPNEQYF.

A remark on this clonotype: A much larger clone lies a single base off, so this may be a read error. The V and J genes are TRBV3-1 and TRBJ2-7, with D unresolved. This CDR3 is 14 amino acids long. Germline V gives CDR1 LGHDT, CDR2 YNNKEL (reference sequence). V was cut by 7 bases and J by 1 base, with 14 bases left in between. This CDR3 reads CASTEVARSYEQYF. DNA for the CDR3: TGTGCCAGCACCGAGGTGGCGCGGTCCTACGAGCAGTACTTC.

This clonotype has a handful of counts. J is TRBJ1-1 and V is TRBV29-1; no clear D gene. Trimming removed 7 bases at V and 8 bases at J, with 17 bases between. This CDR3 is 12 amino acids long. In germline, CDR1 is SQVTM, CDR2 ANQGSEA. The CDR3 nucleotides are TGCAGCGGTCTGACGCAACCCGGGGAAGCTTTCTTT. Encoded protein: CSGLTQPGEAFF.

This clonotype was seen a handful of times. The chain uses TRBV7-9 and TRBJ1-1; D not resolved. CDR1 SEHNR and CDR2 FQNEAQ come from the germline V gene (reference sequence). The CDR3 sequence is 13 residues long. The germline V and J ends were trimmed by 7 bases and 1 base, with 10 bases remaining between them. In nucleotides, the CDR3 is TGTGCCAGCATGAGGCAGAGGAACACTGAAGCTTTCTTT. Residues: CASMRQRNTEAFF.